What follows are 18 T cell receptor beta chains derived from one specimen sequenced in a study of CD8 T cells in Susac syndrome. Random-hexamer reverse transcription was applied to roughly 0.45 to 1 ug RNA. Via MiXCR, TCRdb re-called the immunoSEQ multiplex PCR reads, giving one row per CDR3 protein. The sample records about 150,000 distinct CDR3 sequences, under 95% being singletons. Material: CD4+ T cells from PBMCs. These receptors all stem from a human donor with multiple sclerosis.

V usage is TRBV12-3 or TRBV12-4 and J usage is TRBJ2-1, with TRBD1 identical over 9 bases. The length of the CDR3 is 16 residues. V was clipped by 6 bases and J by 7 bases; unmatched bases: 13. CDR3 in amino acids: CASSPTLGQGGNEQFF. The CDR3 bases are TGTGCCAGCAGCCCTACTCTGGGACAGGGTGGAAATGAGCAGTTCTTC.

This rearrangement joins TRBV14 to TRBJ1-1; no clear D gene. This CDR3 region has 16 residues. CDR1 and CDR2 (germline): SGHDN, FVKESK. Trimming pared 1 base from V and 1 base from J, leaving 13 bases between. The CDR3 coding sequence is TGTGCCAGCAGCCAAGTAGCGGGCGTGGGGAACACTGAAGCTTTCTTT. Amino acid sequence: CASSQVAGVGNTEAFF. The whole variable domain, filled in from reference TRBV14 and TRBJ1-1, reads EAGVTQFPSHSVIEKGQTVTLRCDPISGHDNLYWYRRVMGKEIKFLLHFVKESKQDESGMPNNRFLAERTGGTYSTLKVQPAELEDSGVYFCASSQVAGVGNTEAFFGQGTRLTVV.

The chain carries TRBV29-1 and TRBJ1-1; D remains ambiguous. The CDR3 runs to 11 residues. The germline gives CDR1 SQVTM, CDR2 ANQGSEA. V lost 7 bases and J lost 3, with 9 bases in between. CDR3 protein: CSARRDTEAFF. In DNA form, the CDR3 reads TGCAGCGCTCGCCGCGACACTGAAGCTTTCTTT.

CDR3 in amino acids: CASSLASGGYTEAFF. Written as DNA, the CDR3 is TGTGCCAGCAGCTTAGCGTCAGGGGGCTACACTGAAGCTTTCTTT. The chain recombines TRBV7-2 with TRBJ1-1, with 8 bases that match TRBD1. The CDR3 has 15 residues. J was trimmed by 3 bases and V by 0 bases; bases with no gene match: 3. Germline lookup yields CDR1 SGHTA and CDR2 FQGNSA.

This chain uses TRBV9 with TRBJ2-7; the D is unclear. CDR3 length equals 13 residues. V lost 4 bases and J 0 bases, leaving 8 bases between the germline ends. Germline CDR1 and CDR2: SGDLS and YYNGEE. This CDR3 reads CASSTSPSYEQYF. DNA for the CDR3: TGTGCCAGCAGCACGAGTCCCTCCTACGAGCAGTACTTC.

This clonotype turned up a few times. The CDR3 is CATNPTGPRAEQYF. The CDR3 DNA sequence: TGTGCCACCAACCCGACGGGACCCCGCGCCGAGCAGTACTTC. The chain couples TRBV10-3 to TRBJ2-7; D may correspond to TRBD1 or TRBD2 (5 bases each). The CDR3 has 14 amino acids. V dropped 10 bases and J dropped 6 bases, with 22 bases sitting between them. Germline V gives CDR1 ENHRY, CDR2 SYGVKD.

The chain uses TRBV28 and TRBJ2-7; D is ambiguous. There are 12 residues in the CDR3. The germline V gene encodes CDR1 MDHEN and CDR2 SYDVKM. V was clipped by 4 bases and J by 6 bases, with 10 bases between them. The CDR3 nucleotides are TGTGCCAGCAGTTCCCTAGGTAGCGAGCAGTACTTC. Its translation is CASSSLGSEQYF.

The chain combines TRBV24-1 with TRBJ2-5; D is perhaps TRBD1 or TRBD2 (5 bases each). Deletions cut 3 bases from V and 0 bases from J, with 13 bases between. The CDR3 contains 16 residues. CDR1 is KGHDR and CDR2 is SFDVKD in the germline V gene. CDR3: CATSDPLGDDQETQYF. The CDR3 DNA sequence: TGTGCCACCAGTGATCCACTCGGGGACGACCAAGAGACCCAGTACTTC.

The gene calls are TRBV19 and TRBJ2-7; D gene unclear. V was clipped by 0 bases and J by 3 bases, with 6 bases between them. CDR3 length: 13 amino acids. CDR1 and CDR2 (germline): LNHDA, SQIVND (reference sequence). The DNA of the CDR3 is TGTGCCAGTAGTATAGATAGCCGCTACGAGCAGTACTTC. Its translation is CASSIDSRYEQYF. Based on the CDR3 plus reference TRBV19 and TRBJ2-7, the full variable domain is DGGITQSPKYLFRKEGQNVTLSCEQNLNHDAMYWYRQDPGQGLRLIYYSQIVNDFQKGDIAEGYSVSREKKESFPLTVTSAQKNPTAFYLCASSIDSRYEQYFGPGTRLTVT.

The V call is TRBV20-1, the J call TRBJ2-1, with 9 positions matching TRBD2. Germline CDR1 reads DFQATT; CDR2 reads SNEGSKA (reference sequence). The CDR3 has 15 amino acids. Losses at the gene ends were 6 bases for V and 5 bases for J; bases not matched to a gene: 11. CDR3 sequence reads: CSAQRASGKNNEQFF. The CDR3 DNA reads as TGCAGTGCCCAGCGGGCTAGCGGGAAAAACAATGAGCAGTTCTTC.

V usage is TRBV2 and J usage is TRBJ2-7; 7 bases are shared with TRBD2. The V gene's germline CDR1 is SNHLY and CDR2 FYNNEI. The CDR3 has 14 amino acids. The trim removed 6 bases at V and 0 bases at J, leaving 5 bases unmatched. The CDR3 loop is CASRRGLSSYEQYF. CDR3 sequence (DNA): TGTGCCAGCAGACGGGGACTAAGCTCCTACGAGCAGTACTTC.

V and J are TRBV11-2 and TRBJ1-3; D call uncertain. This CDR3 is 12 amino acids long. CDR1 and CDR2 (germline): SGHAT, FQNNGV. V shed 7 bases and J shed 3 bases, with 7 bases lying between them. This CDR3 reads CASTLGGNTIYF. The CDR3 region has the DNA TGTGCCAGCACCTTGGGTGGAAACACCATATATTTT.

This chain uses TRBV15 with TRBJ2-1; D gene unclear. In germline, CDR1 is LNHNV, CDR2 YYDKDF (reference sequence). V lost 3 bases, J lost 3 bases, and 12 bases lay in between. The CDR3 is 15 amino acids. CDR3 protein: CATSSPNGLYNEQFF. DNA of the CDR3: TGTGCCACCAGCAGTCCTAACGGGCTCTACAATGAGCAGTTCTTC. The entire variable domain, with the rest obtained from reference TRBV15 and TRBJ2-1, is as follows: DAMVIQNPRYQVTQFGKPVTLSCSQTLNHNVMYWYQQKSSQAPKLLFHYYDKDFNNEADTPDNFQSRRPNTSFCFLDIRSPGLGDTAMYLCATSSPNGLYNEQFFGPGTRLTVL.

The chain carries TRBV27 and TRBJ2-2, with TRBD2 identical over 8 bases. This CDR3 contains 16 residues. The J segment lost 8 bases and the V segment lost 4 bases, leaving 12 bases of the junction unmatched. CDR1 is MNHEY, CDR2 SMNVEV, per germline (reference sequence). CDR3 amino acids: CASSSLRSGSAGELFF. For the CDR3, the DNA is TGTGCCAGCAGTTCCCTTCGGAGCGGGAGTGCGGGGGAGCTGTTTTTT.

V and J are TRBV6-6 and TRBJ2-1, with D possibly being TRBD1 or TRBD2 (5 bases each). The CDR3 covers 12 residues. Germline lookup yields CDR1 MNHNY and CDR2 SVGAGI (reference sequence). Trimming took off 7 bases at V and 9 bases at J, with 13 bases between the two ends. The CDR3 protein is CASTAGASEQFF. The CDR3, as DNA: TGTGCCAGCACCGCCGGGGCAAGTGAGCAGTTCTTC.

The rearrangement links TRBV4-2 to TRBJ2-1; the D is unclear. Germline V gene lookup returns CDR1 LGHNA and CDR2 YNFKEQ. The V and J ends lost 0 bases and 1 base respectively, with 7 bases between them. The CDR3 loop spans 15 amino acids. In nucleotides, the CDR3 is TGTGCCAGCAGCCAAGATTGGGGTTCCTACAATGAGCAGTTCTTC. Amino acid sequence: CASSQDWGSYNEQFF.

J is TRBJ2-2 and V is TRBV15; D is possibly TRBD1 or TRBD2 (6 bases each). Deletions cut 1 base from V and 3 bases from J, with 9 bases between. The germline V gene has CDR1 LNHNV and CDR2 YYDKDF (reference sequence). The CDR3 length is 15 residues. The CDR3 DNA follows: TGTGCCACCAGCAGAGGGGGGGCGCACACCGGGGAGCTGTTTTTT. Residues: CATSRGGAHTGELFF.

V usage is TRBV2 and J usage is TRBJ2-2, with 12 bases that match TRBD2. After removal of 7 bases from V and 4 bases from J, the junction contained 7 bases not matched to a gene. The CDR3 consists of 16 residues. Germline CDR1 and CDR2: SNHLY and FYNNEI. CDR3 DNA: TGTGCCAGCACTCCGATGACTAGCGGGGGCACCGGGGAGCTGTTTTTT. Translation gives CASTPMTSGGTGELFF.